What follows are 18 T cell receptor beta chains derived from one specimen sequenced in a study of blood T cell repertoires in COVID-19. This table comes from immunoSEQ multiplex PCR, and its TCRdb copy is limited to in-frame clones, with some not included. The sample lists about 27,000 clones, roughly 89% occurring once. Sample: peripheral blood. The receptor source for this set is a human donor in a cohort sampled during active COVID-19.

The V and J genes are TRBV4-1 and TRBJ1-3; TRBD1 agrees at 7 bases. In germline, CDR1 is MGHRA, CDR2 YSYEKL. The CDR3 totals 18 residues. V was pared by 1 base and J by 0 bases, with 9 bases of the junction left unmatched. The CDR3 DNA reads as TGCGCCAGCAGCCAAGTTCTAGGGACAGCGAGCTCTGGAAACACCATATATTTT. Protein product: CASSQVLGTASSGNTIYF.

The J gene is TRBJ1-2, the V gene TRBV6-6; D perhaps matches TRBD1 (5 bases). The CDR3 totals 16 residues. Trimming removed 5 bases from V and 0 bases from J, with 16 bases in between. Per the germline V gene, CDR1 is MNHNY and CDR2 is SVGAGI (reference sequence). DNA of the CDR3: TGTGCCAGCAGTAGCATAGCGGGGGAAGCTAACTATGGCTACACCTTC. It codes for CASSSIAGEANYGYTF.

CDR3: CASSQDSGFYGYTF. Here the CDR3 DNA reads TGCGCCAGCAGCCAAGATTCAGGGTTCTATGGCTACACCTTC. This sequence joins TRBV4-1 and TRBJ1-2; D perhaps matches TRBD1 (5 bases). V lost 0 bases to trimming and J lost 4 bases, with 9 bases between them. The CDR3 has 14 residues. CDR1 is MGHRA and CDR2 is YSYEKL in the germline V gene.

This chain links TRBV2 with TRBJ2-5; 7 nucleotides line up with TRBD2. The CDR3 contains 11 residues. V shed 4 bases and J 12 bases; nucleotides not matched to a gene: 5. Germline V gene lookup returns CDR1 SNHLY and CDR2 FYNNEI. The CDR3 nucleotides are TGTGCCAGCAGTGTTCGGGGGGTGGAGTACTTC. Protein product: CASSVRGVEYF. Full variable domain (outside the CDR3, taken from reference TRBV2 and TRBJ2-5): EPEVTQTPSHQVTQMGQEVILRCVPISNHLYFYWYRQILGQKVEFLVSFYNNEISEKSEIFDDQFSVERPDGSNFTLKIRSTKLEDSAMYFCASSVRGVEYFGPGTRLLVL.

The genes are TRBV10-1 and TRBJ2-7; tentative D call: TRBD2 (5 bases). The germline gives CDR1 WNHNN, CDR2 SYGVQD (reference sequence). V lost 2 bases and J 1 base, leaving 9 bases between the germline ends. CDR3 size: 14 residues. Here the CDR3 DNA reads TGCGCCAGCAGTGAGACGACGGGATCCTACGAGCAGTACTTC. Its protein is CASSETTGSYEQYF.

The gene calls are TRBV6-4 and TRBJ2-7; D perhaps matches TRBD2 (6 bases). V lost 3 bases to trimming and J lost 5 bases, with 14 bases between them. From germline, CDR1 is MRHNA and CDR2 SNTAGT. The CDR3 is 14 amino acids. DNA of the CDR3: TGTGCCAGCAGTGAACCGACTAGATACGACGAGCAGTACTTC. Translated: CASSEPTRYDEQYF.

The chain combines TRBV6-1 with TRBJ2-1; TRBD2 matches 8 bases. The germline V gene has CDR1 MNHNS and CDR2 SASEGT. The CDR3 contains 16 residues. After removal of 2 bases from V and 4 bases from J, the junction contained 7 bases not matched to a gene. The CDR3 here is CASSETLADLYNEQFF. The CDR3, as DNA: TGTGCCAGCAGTGAAACACTAGCGGACCTTTACAATGAGCAGTTCTTC.

V usage is TRBV24-1 and J usage is TRBJ2-2; possibly TRBD2 for D (6 bases). Trimming left V 6 bases short and J 6 bases short, with 19 bases between. The CDR3 covers 16 residues. Germline V gene sequence: CDR1 KGHDR, CDR2 SFDVKD. The CDR3 spells CATSQPRRGYAGELFF. CDR3 DNA sequence: TGTGCCACCAGTCAACCTCGGAGGGGCTACGCCGGGGAGCTGTTTTTT.

This clone was counted a single time. V and J are TRBV7-2 and TRBJ2-1; TRBD2 might be the D (6 bases). Trimming cost V 1 base and J 10 bases, with 14 bases left between them. Germline CDR1 reads SGHTA; CDR2 reads FQGNSA. The CDR3 runs to 14 residues. CDR3 amino acids: CASSLDAGKSEQFF. DNA of the CDR3: TGTGCCAGCAGCTTAGACGCGGGAAAAAGCGAGCAGTTCTTC.

CDR3 sequence (DNA): TGCGCCAGCAGCCTACAGGGTAATTCACCCCTCCACTTT. This encodes CASSLQGNSPLHF. The chain recombines TRBV5-1 with TRBJ1-6; possibly TRBD1 for D (6 bases). Germline lookup yields CDR1 SGHRS and CDR2 YFSETQ. V lost 4 bases, J lost 6 bases, and 8 bases lay in between. This CDR3 comprises 13 residues. Looking up the rest from reference TRBV5-1 and TRBJ1-6 gives the full variable domain: KAGVTQTPRYLIKTRGQQVTLSCSPISGHRSVSWYQQTPGQGLQFLFEYFSETQRNKGNFPGRFSGRQFSNSRSEMNVSTLELGDSALYLCASSLQGNSPLHFGNGTRLTVT.

V usage is TRBV28 and J usage is TRBJ2-7; D unresolved. V dropped 1 base and J dropped 4 bases, with 5 bases sitting between them. The CDR3 has 12 residues. Per the germline V gene, CDR1 is MDHEN and CDR2 is SYDVKM. CDR3 DNA sequence: TGTGCCAGCAGTTTATTCGGGTACGAGCAGTACTTC. Amino acid sequence: CASSLFGYEQYF.

V gene TRBV5-4 combines with J gene TRBJ2-1; 13 bases are shared with TRBD2. The junction had 7 bases not matched to a gene; V was cut back by 6 bases and J by 4 bases. The CDR3 loop spans 16 amino acids. Germline CDR1 is SGHNT and CDR2 is YYREEE (reference sequence). The CDR3 DNA reads as TGTGCCAGCACCCGGGGACTAGCGGGGACGTACAATGAGCAGTTCTTC. Encoded protein: CASTRGLAGTYNEQFF.

J is TRBJ1-2 and V is TRBV6-6; 10 nucleotides line up with TRBD1. This CDR3 region has 14 residues. With V trimmed by 5 bases and J by 7 bases, 7 bases remained unmatched. The germline V gene has CDR1 MNHNY and CDR2 SVGAGI (reference sequence). As DNA, the CDR3 is TGTGCCAGCAGTGACAGGGGGCGGGGCGGTGGCTACACCTTC. It is translated as CASSDRGRGGGYTF.

V usage is TRBV6-5 and J usage is TRBJ2-1; possible D gene TRBD2, 5 bases. The CDR3 has 15 residues. V lost 6 bases to trimming and J lost 9 bases, with 21 bases between them. The germline gives CDR1 MNHEY, CDR2 SVGAGI. CDR3 residues: CASSPGGGMNGEQFF. The CDR3, as DNA: TGTGCCAGCAGCCCCGGCGGAGGAATGAACGGTGAGCAGTTCTTC.

The chain has TRBV7-2 and TRBJ2-5; the match to TRBD2 covers 10 bases. The germline CDR1 and CDR2 sequences are SGHTA and FQGNSA. V shed 1 base and J 5 bases; nucleotides not matched to a gene: 7. This CDR3 has 16 residues. The CDR3 DNA reads as TGTGCCAGCAGCTTAGGTCAGCGGGGGGGCGCTGAGACCCAGTACTTC. Its translation is CASSLGQRGGAETQYF.

This clone was detected only a few times. The rearrangement joins TRBV9 to TRBJ2-7; D is possibly TRBD2 (6 bases). This CDR3 contains 15 residues. Germline assignment: CDR1 SGDLS and CDR2 YYNGEE. V was trimmed by 0 bases and J by 3 bases, leaving 13 bases between them. The CDR3 region is CASSVDTSGYYEQYF. The CDR3 nucleotides are TGTGCCAGCAGCGTAGATACCAGCGGGTACTACGAGCAGTACTTC.

The V call is TRBV6-1, the J call TRBJ1-1; 8 nucleotides align to TRBD1. The CDR3 spans 14 residues. V was clipped by 3 bases and J by 11 bases; unmatched bases: 11. Germline loops: CDR1 MNHNS, CDR2 SASEGT. The CDR3 reads CASSDKGQGLVAFF. In nucleotides, the CDR3 is TGTGCCAGCAGTGATAAAGGACAGGGCTTAGTTGCTTTCTTT.

The rearrangement uses TRBV27 and TRBJ1-6, with D tentatively TRBD1 (6 bases). The CDR3 is 15 residues long. CDR1 is MNHEY, CDR2 SMNVEV, per germline (reference sequence). With 10 bases removed from V and 6 bases from J, the gap between germline ends came to 19 bases. The CDR3: CATGGGPWTNSPLHF. In DNA form, the CDR3 reads TGTGCCACCGGCGGGGGCCCCTGGACTAATTCACCCCTCCACTTT.